This T cell receptor (beta chain) stems from a study of blood T cells in healthy people across ages. This CDR3 comprises 16 residues. Germline V CDR1 and CDR2: SQVTM, ANQGSEA. Trimming stripped 7 bases from V and 1 base from J, with 23 bases between. A sample-barcoded 5' primer and a J-beta primer mix were used in a second PCR of roughly 6 to 11 cycles. A single record per CDR3 protein comes from TCRdb applying MiXCR to the 5' RACE reads. This table holds about 800,000 distinct CDR3 sequences, 46% found once. As regards this clonotype: Its antigen is not identified.

Study-level findings and limits: Strong correlation was found linking TCR beta diversity to naive T cell percentage.

V usage is TRBV29-1 and J usage is TRBJ2-7, with TRBD2 as a possible D gene (5 bases). Sequencing was carried out using blood. The origin of this receptor is a man of 80 years or more in good health. CDR3 amino acids: CSASGGLASGSYEQYF. CDR3 DNA sequence: TGCAGCGCCTCCGGCGGGCTAGCCTCGGGGTCCTACGAGCAGTACTTC.